This T cell receptor (beta chain) was sequenced for a study of T cell repertoires in cytomegalovirus infection. Overall study context: An indication of both CMV infection and matching HLA type came from public TCR beta signatures.

TCRdb re-derived calls from the reads in MiXCR, one entry per CDR3 protein. The repertoire has just over 300,000 distinct CDR3 sequences, roughly a sixth of them found once; the top ten carry about 12%. CDR1 and CDR2 (germline): LNHDA, SQIVND (reference sequence). V dropped 0 bases and J dropped 0 bases, with 9 bases sitting between them. CDR3 length: 16 residues. This clonotype was observed once. What was sequenced was PBMCs. The origin of this receptor is a human donor in good health (CMV status not recorded). Some clones in this sample may be carry-over from other donors' samples. V and J are TRBV19 and TRBJ1-3; the D is unclear. CDR3 amino acids: CASSIDLGSSGNTIYF. The CDR3 coding sequence is TGTGCCAGTAGTATAGATCTGGGGTCCTCTGGAAACACCATATATTTT.